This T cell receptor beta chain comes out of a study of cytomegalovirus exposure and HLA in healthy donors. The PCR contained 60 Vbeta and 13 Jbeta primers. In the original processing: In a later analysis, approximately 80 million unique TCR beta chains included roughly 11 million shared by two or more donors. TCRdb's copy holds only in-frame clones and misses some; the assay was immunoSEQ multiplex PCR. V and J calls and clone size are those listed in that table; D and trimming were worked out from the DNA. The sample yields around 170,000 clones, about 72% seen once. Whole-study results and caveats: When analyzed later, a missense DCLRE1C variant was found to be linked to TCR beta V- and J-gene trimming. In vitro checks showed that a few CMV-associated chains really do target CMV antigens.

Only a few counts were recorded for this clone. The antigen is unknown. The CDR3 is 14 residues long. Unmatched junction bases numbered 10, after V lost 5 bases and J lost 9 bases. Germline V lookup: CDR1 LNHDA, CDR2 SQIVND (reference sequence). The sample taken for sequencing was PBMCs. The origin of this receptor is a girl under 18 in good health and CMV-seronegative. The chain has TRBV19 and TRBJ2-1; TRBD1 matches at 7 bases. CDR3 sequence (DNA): TGTGCCAGTAGTGTCGGGACAGTTGGGAGTGAGCAGTTCTTC. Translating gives CASSVGTVGSEQFF.